This entry lists 6 T cell receptor beta chains sequenced from one sample in a study of cytomegalovirus exposure and HLA in healthy donors. In the PCR, 60 Vbeta and 13 Jbeta primers were used. Some clones are missing from TCRdb's copy, which holds only in-frame ones; the method was immunoSEQ multiplex PCR. The sample carries about 130,000 clones, about 78% recorded once. Material: PBMCs. Receptor source: a human donor in good health.

J is TRBJ1-1 and V is TRBV20-1; unclear D gene. Germline CDR1 DFQATT, CDR2 SNEGSKA (reference sequence). V was clipped by 5 bases and J by 6 bases, with 10 bases between them. This CDR3 region has 11 residues. CDR3 residues: CSACDWAEAFF. CDR3 DNA sequence: TGCAGTGCTTGTGACTGGGCTGAAGCTTTCTTT.

V is TRBV28 and J is TRBJ2-7; D is unclear. The CDR3 covers 13 residues. The germline V gene has CDR1 MDHEN and CDR2 SYDVKM. V was pared by 6 bases and J by 7 bases, with 16 bases between. The CDR3 protein is CASRSSGRREQYF. The CDR3 DNA follows: TGTGCCAGCAGATCTTCTGGTCGGCGGGAGCAGTACTTC.

V usage is TRBV7-2 and J usage is TRBJ1-3; 9 bases align to TRBD1. CDR1 is SGHTA, CDR2 FQGNSA, per germline. V lost 5 bases, J lost 9 bases, and 8 bases stayed unmatched. This CDR3 spans 14 amino acids. Written as DNA, the CDR3 is TGTGCCAGCAGCCCCCCCGGGACAGGGAGCACCATATATTTT. Translated: CASSPPGTGSTIYF.

The genes are TRBV9 and TRBJ1-3; D uncertain. Trimming cost V 3 bases and J 5 bases, with 12 bases left between them. CDR3 size: 14 residues. Germline CDR1 SGDLS, CDR2 YYNGEE. The CDR3 loop is CASSEAEDRNTIYF. CDR3 nucleotides: TGTGCCAGCAGCGAGGCTGAGGATAGAAACACCATATATTTT.

The V gene is TRBV5-1, the J gene TRBJ1-1, with D maybe TRBD1 (6 bases). Per the germline V gene, CDR1 is SGHRS and CDR2 is YFSETQ. V gave up 4 bases and J gave up 2 bases, with 15 bases separating them. The CDR3 has 15 amino acids. The CDR3 sequence is CASSPPGHLNTEAFF. In nucleotides, the CDR3 is TGCGCCAGCAGCCCCCCGGGACACCTTAACACTGAAGCTTTCTTT. Combining the CDR3 with reference TRBV5-1 and TRBJ1-1 gives the whole variable domain KAGVTQTPRYLIKTRGQQVTLSCSPISGHRSVSWYQQTPGQGLQFLFEYFSETQRNKGNFPGRFSGRQFSNSRSEMNVSTLELGDSALYLCASSPPGHLNTEAFFGQGTRLTVV.

The CDR3 loop is CASSIGGTAAYGYTF. In nucleotides, the CDR3 is TGTGCCAGTAGTATAGGTGGGACAGCCGCCTATGGCTACACCTTC. This chain links TRBV19 with TRBJ1-2; TRBD1 agrees at 7 bases. CDR3 length: 15 amino acids. V lost 1 base, J lost 4 bases, and 6 bases stayed unmatched. Germline CDR1 is LNHDA and CDR2 is SQIVND (reference sequence).